This T cell receptor (beta chain) was recorded in a study of T-cell reconstitution after alpha-beta-depleted transplantation in children. Study conclusions and caveats: The authors attributed T-cell counts and diversity one year after transplant mostly to newly produced T cells.

This sample's TCRbeta library carried unique molecular identifier barcodes. Each CDR3 protein is one row after TCRdb ran MiXCR on the PCR reads. This table holds hundreds of thousands of distinct CDR3 sequences, about 16% found once. A few counts support this clonotype. Its antigen is undetermined. This CDR3 has 15 amino acids. V dropped 4 bases and J dropped 3; count of bases not matched to a gene: 11. CDR1 SQVTM and CDR2 ANQGSEA come from the germline V gene. The sequencing here drew on PBMCs, mostly from graft donor cells, taken 360 days after TCRalphabeta/CD19-depleted stem cell transplant. The TCR sequence derives from a male patient between 10 and 17 years old who had a stem cell transplant for acute lymphoblastic leukemia, so the T cells may come from the graft donor. The V gene is TRBV29-1, the J gene TRBJ2-7, with 8 bases lining up with TRBD1. DNA of the CDR3: TGCAGCGTTGGTGATCGGGACAGGACACTCTACGAGCAGTACTTC. It specifies CSVGDRDRTLYEQYF.